The T cell receptor (beta chain) under discussion was sequenced for a study of T cell repertoires in cytomegalovirus infection. MiXCR, run by TCRdb on the reads, gives a single entry per CDR3 protein. The table has some 440,000 distinct CDR3 sequences, roughly 30% seen once. The germline gives CDR1 KGHSH, CDR2 LQKENI. Trimming removed 4 bases at V and 1 base at J, with 11 bases between. This CDR3 has 15 residues. This clonotype has a handful of counts. Material for sequencing was PBMCs. The clonotype was recovered from a human donor in good health (CMV status not recorded). Some clones in this sample may be carry-over from other donors' samples. The genes are TRBV18 and TRBJ1-5; unclear D gene. CDR3 bases: TGTGCCAGCTCACTTGGGATTGAAAGCAATCAGCCCCAGCATTTT. Translating it yields CASSLGIESNQPQHF. Combining the CDR3 with reference TRBV18 and TRBJ1-5 gives the whole variable domain NAGVMQNPRHLVRRRGQEARLRCSPMKGHSHVYWYRQLPEEGLKFMVYLQKENIIDESGMPKERFSAEFPKEGPSILRIQQVVRGDSAAYFCASSLGIESNQPQHFGDGTRLSIL.